Included here is one TCR beta chain sequence, with context. Its antigen is undetermined. The sample originates from a study of cytomegalovirus exposure and HLA in healthy donors. Trimming stripped 3 bases from V and 6 bases from J, with 12 bases between. The CDR3 covers 13 residues. Germline V CDR1 and CDR2: KGHSH, LQKENI. General study points: When presence/absence was analysed, sequencing depth was taken to be roughly uniform across donors.

PCR amplification relied on 60 Vbeta primers (plus 13 Jbeta primers). The data were produced by immunoSEQ multiplex PCR, yet TCRdb's version contains in-frame clones alone and is incomplete. The table includes about 160,000 clones, over 70% detected once. This receptor was identified in a man aged 50 or older in good health and CMV-seropositive. Material: PBMCs. This chain links TRBV18 with TRBJ2-7; weak D call: TRBD2 (5 bases). In DNA, the CDR3 is TGTGCCAGCTCACCTACTAGAACTCCCGAGCAGTACTTC. It is translated as CASSPTRTPEQYF.